The present entry profiles one T cell receptor (beta chain) with its context. The antigen remains unidentified. These data belong to a study of T cell repertoires in cytomegalovirus infection. Across the study: Newly reported HLA-C-restricted and thoroughly characterized HLA-B-restricted CMV epitopes were employed.

General study points: Cumulative public TCR beta family frequency identified CMV carriers with the relevant HLA.

Germline assignment: CDR1 SEHNR and CDR2 FQNEAQ (reference sequence). V shed 7 bases and J 6 bases; nucleotides not matched to a gene: 6. This CDR3 has 14 amino acids. TCRdb itself ran the reads through MiXCR, one entry per CDR3 protein. Counted here are some 940,000 distinct CDR3 sequences, approximately 30% occurring once; the ten biggest clones make up around an eighth. The rearrangement uses TRBV7-9 and TRBJ2-5, with 12 nucleotides matching TRBD2. The clonotype originates from a human donor in good health (CMV status not recorded). Some clones in this sample may be carry-over from other donors' samples. The sequencing used cultured CD8+ T cells from PBMCs, collected from culture after CMV antigen stimulation. DNA for the CDR3: TGTGCCAGCACCTCTAGCGGGGGGGCGAAGACCCAGTACTTC. Its protein is CASTSSGGAKTQYF.